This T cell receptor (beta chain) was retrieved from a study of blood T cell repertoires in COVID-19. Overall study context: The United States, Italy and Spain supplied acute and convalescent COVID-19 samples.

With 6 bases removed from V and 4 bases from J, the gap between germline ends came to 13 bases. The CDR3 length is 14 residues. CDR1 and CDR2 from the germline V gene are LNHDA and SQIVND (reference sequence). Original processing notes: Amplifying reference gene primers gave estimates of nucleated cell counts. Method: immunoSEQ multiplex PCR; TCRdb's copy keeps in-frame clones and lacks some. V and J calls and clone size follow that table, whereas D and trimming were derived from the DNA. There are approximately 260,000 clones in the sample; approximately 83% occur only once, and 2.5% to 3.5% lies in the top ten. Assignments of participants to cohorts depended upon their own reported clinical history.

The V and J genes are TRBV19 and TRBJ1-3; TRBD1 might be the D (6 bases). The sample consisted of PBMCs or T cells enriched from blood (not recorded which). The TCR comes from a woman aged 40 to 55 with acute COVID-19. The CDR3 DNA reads TGTGCCAGTAGGCTTGACAGGCTGGGAAACACCATATATTTT. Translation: CASRLDRLGNTIYF. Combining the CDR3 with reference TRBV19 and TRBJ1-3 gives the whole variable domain DGGITQSPKYLFRKEGQNVTLSCEQNLNHDAMYWYRQDPGQGLRLIYYSQIVNDFQKGDIAEGYSVSREKKESFPLTVTSAQKNPTAFYLCASRLDRLGNTIYFGEGSWLTVV.